The T cell receptor beta chain described here comes from a study of radiation and T cells in renal cell carcinoma. About the study: Nephrectomy followed 15 Gy stereotactic body radiation by 4 weeks. Study observations and caveats: In blood, top tumor clones expanded by 2 weeks, shrinking by 4.

Germline assignment: CDR1 LNHDA and CDR2 SQIVND (reference sequence). The ends were cut back, 3 bases at V and 0 bases at J, with 15 bases in the middle. The CDR3 contains 16 residues. The time point here: blood 2 weeks post-SBRT. Described treatment: 15 Gy SBRT to primary tumor, nephrectomy 4 weeks later. This clone came up once. Its antigen is undetermined. Sequencing was performed with immunoSEQ multiplex PCR; in TCRdb, only in-frame clones are kept and a portion is missing. The data contain more than 100,000 clones, about 88% of them singletons. The genes are TRBV19 and TRBJ2-7; D not resolved. This specimen was blood, taken from a patient whose treatment included radiotherapy and nephrectomy. The source is a woman in her seventies with renal cell carcinoma. CDR3 region: CASSIAAQWSSYEQYF. CDR3 nucleotide sequence: TGTGCCAGTAGTATTGCTGCACAATGGAGCTCCTACGAGCAGTACTTC.